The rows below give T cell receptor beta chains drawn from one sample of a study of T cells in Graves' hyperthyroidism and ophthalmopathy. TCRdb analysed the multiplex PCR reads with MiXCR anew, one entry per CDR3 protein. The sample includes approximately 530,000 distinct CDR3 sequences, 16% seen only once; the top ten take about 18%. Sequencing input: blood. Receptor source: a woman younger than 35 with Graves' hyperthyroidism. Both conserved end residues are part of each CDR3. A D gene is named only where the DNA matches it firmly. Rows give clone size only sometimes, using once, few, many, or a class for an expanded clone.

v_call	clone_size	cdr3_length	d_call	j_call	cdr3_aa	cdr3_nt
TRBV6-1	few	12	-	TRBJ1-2	CASFGFSYGYTF	TGTGCCAGCTTCGGGTTTTCGTATGGCTACACCTTC
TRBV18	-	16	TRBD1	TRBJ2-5	CASSPAGTGDLETQYF	TGTGCCAGCTCACCTGCCGGGACAGGGGATTTAGAGACCCAGTACTTC
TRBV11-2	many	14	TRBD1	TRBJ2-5	CASSSGQGAETQYF	TGTGCCAGCAGCTCGGGACAGGGGGCGGAGACCCAGTACTTC
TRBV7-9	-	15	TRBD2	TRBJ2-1	CASSRRLAGDNEQFF	TGTGCCAGCAGCCGGCGCCTAGCGGGAGATAATGAGCAGTTCTTC
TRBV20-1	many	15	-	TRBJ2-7	CSARDGGGDSYEQYF	TGCAGTGCTAGAGATGGAGGCGGGGATTCCTACGAGCAGTACTTC
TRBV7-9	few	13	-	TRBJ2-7	CASSLATTYEQYF	TGTGCCAGCAGCTTGGCCACGACCTACGAGCAGTACTTC
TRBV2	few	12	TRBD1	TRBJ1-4	CASKRGREKLFF	TGTGCCAGCAAAAGGGGGCGTGAAAAACTGTTTTTT
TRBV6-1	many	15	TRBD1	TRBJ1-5	CASSPGQGGRQPQHF	TGTGCCAGCAGTCCTGGACAGGGAGGTAGGCAGCCCCAGCATTTT
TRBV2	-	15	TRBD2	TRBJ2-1	CASSEIAGGYNEQFF	TGTGCCAGCAGTGAAATAGCGGGAGGCTACAATGAGCAGTTCTTC
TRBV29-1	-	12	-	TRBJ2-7	CSGRRGSYEQYF	TGCAGCGGGCGGAGGGGGTCCTACGAGCAGTACTTC
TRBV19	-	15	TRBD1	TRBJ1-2	CASSIVGRGNYGYTF	TGTGCCAGTAGTATAGTAGGCAGGGGGAACTATGGCTACACCTTC
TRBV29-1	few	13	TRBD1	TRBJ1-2	CSAGTGTNYGYTF	TGCAGCGCCGGGACAGGGACTAACTATGGCTACACCTTC